The clone carrying this TCR beta chain was counted between two and nine times. Its cognate antigen is unknown. In making TCR beta libraries, quantitative 5'-RACE with molecular barcodes was used. TCRdb re-derived calls from the 5' RACE reads in MiXCR, one entry per CDR3 protein. The table includes around 440,000 distinct CDR3 sequences, 17% detected once. The sample belongs to a study of CD8 T cells in ankylosing spondylitis. Findings and caveats of the study: What appeared characteristic of ankylosing spondylitis blood was a TCR beta motif of 7 or 8 highly homologous variants.

After removal of 4 bases from V and 10 bases from J, the junction contained 9 bases not matched to a gene. The CDR3 consists of 13 residues. Germline values: CDR1 LNHDA, CDR2 SQIVND (reference sequence). This clonotype was sampled from a male donor with ankylosing spondylitis. This chain uses TRBV19 with TRBJ1-1, with 7 bases aligning to TRBD1. Sequencing used blood, either unsorted or a sorted T cell fraction (not recorded which). CDR3 sequence reads: CASSTQDRRGAFF. The CDR3 DNA follows: TGTGCCAGTAGTACTCAGGACAGGAGGGGAGCTTTCTTT. Full variable domain (missing parts from reference TRBV19 and TRBJ1-1): DGGITQSPKYLFRKEGQNVTLSCEQNLNHDAMYWYRQDPGQGLRLIYYSQIVNDFQKGDIAEGYSVSREKKESFPLTVTSAQKNPTAFYLCASSTQDRRGAFFGQGTRLTVV.